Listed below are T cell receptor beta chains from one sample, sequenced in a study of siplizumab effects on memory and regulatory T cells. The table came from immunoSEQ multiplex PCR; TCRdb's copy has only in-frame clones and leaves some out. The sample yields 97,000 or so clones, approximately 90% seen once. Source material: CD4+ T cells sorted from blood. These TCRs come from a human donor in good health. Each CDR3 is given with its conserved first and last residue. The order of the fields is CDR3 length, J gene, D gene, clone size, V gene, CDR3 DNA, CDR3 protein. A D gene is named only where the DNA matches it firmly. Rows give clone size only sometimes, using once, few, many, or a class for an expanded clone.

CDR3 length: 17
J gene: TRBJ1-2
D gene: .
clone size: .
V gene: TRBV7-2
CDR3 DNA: TGTGCCAGCAGCCCCCGCAGCCAGCTCCTCACTAACTATGGCTACACCTTC
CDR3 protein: CASSPRSQLLTNYGYTF

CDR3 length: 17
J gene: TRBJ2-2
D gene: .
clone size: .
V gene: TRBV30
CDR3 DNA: TGTGCCTGGAGAGATACTAGTTGGCGCACCTTCGCCGGGGAGCTGTTTTTT
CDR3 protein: CAWRDTSWRTFAGELFF

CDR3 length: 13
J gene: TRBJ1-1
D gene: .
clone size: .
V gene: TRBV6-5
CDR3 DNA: TGTGCCAGCAAAAAAACCCGGAACACTGAAGCTTTCTTT
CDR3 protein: CASKKTRNTEAFF

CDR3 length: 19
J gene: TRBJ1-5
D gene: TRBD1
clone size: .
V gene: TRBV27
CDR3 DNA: TGTGCCAGCAGTTTATCCCTTTGGACGGGGACAGGGGGCAATCAGCCCCAGCATTTT
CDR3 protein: CASSLSLWTGTGGNQPQHF

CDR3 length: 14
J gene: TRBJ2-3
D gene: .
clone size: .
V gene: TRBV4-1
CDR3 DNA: TGCGCCAGCAGCCTCGCGGGGAGCACAGATACGCAGTATTTT
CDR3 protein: CASSLAGSTDTQYF

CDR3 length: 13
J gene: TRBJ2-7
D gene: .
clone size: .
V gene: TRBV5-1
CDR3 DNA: TGCGCCAGCAGGATAAGGGAGAGGGACGAGCAGTACTTC
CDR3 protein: CASRIRERDEQYF

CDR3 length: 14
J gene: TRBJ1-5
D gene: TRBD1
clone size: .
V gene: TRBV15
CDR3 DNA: TGTGCCACATCTCGACAGGGGAGCAATCAGCCCCAGCATTTT
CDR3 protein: CATSRQGSNQPQHF

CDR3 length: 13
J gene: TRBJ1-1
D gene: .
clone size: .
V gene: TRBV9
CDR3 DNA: TGTGCCAGCAGCGTACGAAGGGACACTGAAGCTTTCTTT
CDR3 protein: CASSVRRDTEAFF

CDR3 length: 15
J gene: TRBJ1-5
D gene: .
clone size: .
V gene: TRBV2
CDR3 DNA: TGTGCCAGCAAGTTATCCGAAAATAGCAATCAGCCCCAGCATTTT
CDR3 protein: CASKLSENSNQPQHF

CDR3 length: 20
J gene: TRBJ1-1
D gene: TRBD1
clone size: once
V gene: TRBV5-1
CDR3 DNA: TGCGCCAGCAGAGCCGGGACAGGGGGCCCCCCGGGTTTATATAACACTGAAGCTTTCTTT
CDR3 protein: CASRAGTGGPPGLYNTEAFF

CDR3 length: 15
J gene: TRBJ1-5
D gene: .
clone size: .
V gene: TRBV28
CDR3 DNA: TGTGCCAGCAGTTTCTCGGGGATAGACAATCAGCCCCAGCATTTT
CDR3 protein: CASSFSGIDNQPQHF

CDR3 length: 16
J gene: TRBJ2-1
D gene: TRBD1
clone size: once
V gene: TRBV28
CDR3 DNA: TGTGCCAGCAGTCTACTACAAAGACAGGGCGACAATGAGCAGTTCTTC
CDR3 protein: CASSLLQRQGDNEQFF

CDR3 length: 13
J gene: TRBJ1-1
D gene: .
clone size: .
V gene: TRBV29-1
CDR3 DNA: TGCAGCGTTCAACGAACGGTTAACACTGAAGCTTTCTTT
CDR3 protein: CSVQRTVNTEAFF

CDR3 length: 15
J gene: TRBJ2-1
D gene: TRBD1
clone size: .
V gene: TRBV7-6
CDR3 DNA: TGTGCCAGCAGCTTAGGGACAGGGACGTACAATGAGCAGTTCTTC
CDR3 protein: CASSLGTGTYNEQFF

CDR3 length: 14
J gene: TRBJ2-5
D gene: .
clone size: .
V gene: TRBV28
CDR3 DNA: TGTGCCAGCAGTTCTGGAGAGGTCCAAGAGACCCAGTACTTC
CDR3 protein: CASSSGEVQETQYF

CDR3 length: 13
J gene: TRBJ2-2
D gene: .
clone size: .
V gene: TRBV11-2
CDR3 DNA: TGTGCCAGCAGCCCCTCACAGCCCGGGGAGCTGTTTTTT
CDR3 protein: CASSPSQPGELFF

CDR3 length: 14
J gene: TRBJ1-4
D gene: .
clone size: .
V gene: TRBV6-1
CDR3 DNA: TGTGCCAGCAGTGATATCACTGGCGGGGAAAAACTGTTTTTT
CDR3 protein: CASSDITGGEKLFF

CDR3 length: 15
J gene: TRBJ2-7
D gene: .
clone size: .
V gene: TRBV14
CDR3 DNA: TGTGCCAGCAGCCCTTCAGGGAGTCGTAACCACGAGCAGTACTTC
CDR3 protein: CASSPSGSRNHEQYF

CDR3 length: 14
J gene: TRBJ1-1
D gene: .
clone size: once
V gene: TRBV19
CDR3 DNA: TGTGCCAGTAGTATACCTAGGGAGAGCACTGAAGCTTTCTTT
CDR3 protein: CASSIPRESTEAFF

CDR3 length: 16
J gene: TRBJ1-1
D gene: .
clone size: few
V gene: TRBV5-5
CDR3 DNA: TGTGCCAGCAGCCTGCGACAGACGGGGGGCAACACTGAAGCTTTCTTT
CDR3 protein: CASSLRQTGGNTEAFF

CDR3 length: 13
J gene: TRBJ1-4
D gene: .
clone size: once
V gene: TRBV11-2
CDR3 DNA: TGTGCCAGCAGCGGGCAGACCGGCACCGGACTGTTTTTT
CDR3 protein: CASSGQTGTGLFF

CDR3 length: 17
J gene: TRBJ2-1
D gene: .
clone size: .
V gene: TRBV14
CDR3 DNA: TGTGCCAGCAGCCAAGCTCGAGGGGGGGTAATGGGGAATGAGCAGTTCTTC
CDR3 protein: CASSQARGGVMGNEQFF

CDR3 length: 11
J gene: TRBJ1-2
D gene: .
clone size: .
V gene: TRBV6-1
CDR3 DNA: TGTGCCAGCAGTGAAGTCAGCGGCTACACCTTC
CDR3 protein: CASSEVSGYTF

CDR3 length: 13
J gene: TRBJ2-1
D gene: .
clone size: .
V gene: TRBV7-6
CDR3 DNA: TGTGCCAGCAGCTTACAGGGGTGGAATGAGCAGTTCTTC
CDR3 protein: CASSLQGWNEQFF

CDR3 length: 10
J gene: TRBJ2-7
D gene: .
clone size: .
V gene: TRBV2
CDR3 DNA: TGTGCCAGCTCCAACTACGAGCAGTACTTC
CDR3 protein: CASSNYEQYF

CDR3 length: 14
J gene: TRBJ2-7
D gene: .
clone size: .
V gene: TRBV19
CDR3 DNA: TGTGCCAGTACATCGGGACATAGAAACTACGAGCAGTACTTC
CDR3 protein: CASTSGHRNYEQYF

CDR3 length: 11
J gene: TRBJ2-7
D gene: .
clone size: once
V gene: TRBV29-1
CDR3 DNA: TGCAGCGTGGTCCGATCCTACGAGCAGTACTTC
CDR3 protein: CSVVRSYEQYF

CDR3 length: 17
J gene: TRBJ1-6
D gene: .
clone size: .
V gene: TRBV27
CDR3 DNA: TGTGCCAGCAGCCAAGATCAATCCGGGCTCCGAAATTCACCCCTCCACTTT
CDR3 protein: CASSQDQSGLRNSPLHF

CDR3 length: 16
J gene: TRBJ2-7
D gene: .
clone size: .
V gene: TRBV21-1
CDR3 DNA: TGTGCCAGCAGCAAAATCCCCAGACAGGGGGTAGAGGAGCAGTACTTC
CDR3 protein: CASSKIPRQGVEEQYF

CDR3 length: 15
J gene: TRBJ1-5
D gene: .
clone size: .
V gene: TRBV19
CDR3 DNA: TGTGCCAGTAGTATAGTTGGGATTAGGGATCAGCCCCAGCATTTT
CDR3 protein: CASSIVGIRDQPQHF

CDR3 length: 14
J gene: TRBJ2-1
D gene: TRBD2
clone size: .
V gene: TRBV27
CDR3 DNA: TGTGCCAGCAGGTGGACTAGCGTAAACAATGAGCAGTTCTTC
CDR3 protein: CASRWTSVNNEQFF

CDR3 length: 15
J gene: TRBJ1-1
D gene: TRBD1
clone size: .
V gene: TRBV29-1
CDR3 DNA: TGCAGCGTATGGACAGGGCCGAGCCTGAACACTGAAGCTTTCTTT
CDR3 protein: CSVWTGPSLNTEAFF

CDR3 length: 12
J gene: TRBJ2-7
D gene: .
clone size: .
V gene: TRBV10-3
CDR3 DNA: TGTGCCATCAGTGCCAGCTCCTACGAGCAGTACTTC
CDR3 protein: CAISASSYEQYF

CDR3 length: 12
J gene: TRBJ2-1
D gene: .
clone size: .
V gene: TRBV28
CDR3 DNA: TGTGCCAGCAGCCCCTACTATAATGAGCAGTTCTTC
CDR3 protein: CASSPYYNEQFF

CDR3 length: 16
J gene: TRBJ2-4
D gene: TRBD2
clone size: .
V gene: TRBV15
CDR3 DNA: TGTGCCACCAGCAGGGAGACTAGCGGGAGCCTAAACATTCAGTACTTC
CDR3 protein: CATSRETSGSLNIQYF

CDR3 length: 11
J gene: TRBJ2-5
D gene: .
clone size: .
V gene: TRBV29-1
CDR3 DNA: TGCAGCGTATATAGTGCTGAGACCCAGTACTTC
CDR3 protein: CSVYSAETQYF

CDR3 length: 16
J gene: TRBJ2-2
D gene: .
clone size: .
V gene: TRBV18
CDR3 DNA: TGTGCCAGCTCACCTGCATCAGGGCTAAATACCGGGGAGCTGTTTTTT
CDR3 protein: CASSPASGLNTGELFF

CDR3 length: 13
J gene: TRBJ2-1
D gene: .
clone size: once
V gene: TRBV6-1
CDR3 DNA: TGTGCCAGCAGTAAACAAGGGGGGAATGAGCAGTTCTTC
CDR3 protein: CASSKQGGNEQFF

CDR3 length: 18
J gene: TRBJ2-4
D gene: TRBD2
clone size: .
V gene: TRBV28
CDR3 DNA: TGTGCCAGCAGTCCGGGACTAGCGGGAGGGCAAGCCAAAAACATTCAGTACTTC
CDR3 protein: CASSPGLAGGQAKNIQYF

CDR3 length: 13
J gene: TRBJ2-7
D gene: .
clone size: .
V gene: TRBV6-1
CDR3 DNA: TGTGCCAGCAGGGAGGGACGCGCCTACGAGCAGTACTTC
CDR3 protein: CASREGRAYEQYF

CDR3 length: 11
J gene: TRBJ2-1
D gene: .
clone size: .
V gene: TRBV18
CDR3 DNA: TGTGCCAGCTCACCCGTCGAGGAGCAGTTCTTC
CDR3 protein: CASSPVEEQFF

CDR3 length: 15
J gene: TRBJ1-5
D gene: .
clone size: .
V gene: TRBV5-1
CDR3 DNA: TGCGCCAGCAGCTTGGAGGGGCAGAAAAATCAGCCCCAGCATTTT
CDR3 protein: CASSLEGQKNQPQHF

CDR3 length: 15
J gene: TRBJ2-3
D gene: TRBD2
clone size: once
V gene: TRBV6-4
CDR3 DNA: TGTGCCAGCAGTGCGACTAGCGGGGATGGAGATACGCAGTATTTT
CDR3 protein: CASSATSGDGDTQYF

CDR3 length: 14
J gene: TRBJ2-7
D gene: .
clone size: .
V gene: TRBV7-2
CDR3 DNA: TGTGCCAGCAGCCCTACAAGCGGACCCTACGAGCAGTACTTC
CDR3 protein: CASSPTSGPYEQYF

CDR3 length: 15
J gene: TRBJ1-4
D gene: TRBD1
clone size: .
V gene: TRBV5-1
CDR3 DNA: TGCGCCAGCAGCTTGAGGGGACAGGGGAGCGAAAAACTGTTTTTT
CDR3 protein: CASSLRGQGSEKLFF

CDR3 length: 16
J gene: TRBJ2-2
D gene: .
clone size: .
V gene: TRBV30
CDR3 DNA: TGTGCCTGGAGTCACGGCTTTACAGGGCACACCGGGGAGCTGTTTTTT
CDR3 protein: CAWSHGFTGHTGELFF

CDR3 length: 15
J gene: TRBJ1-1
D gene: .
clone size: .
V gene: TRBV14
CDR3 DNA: TGTGCCAGCAGCGCTCGACGGGGATTGAACACTGAAGCTTTCTTT
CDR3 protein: CASSARRGLNTEAFF

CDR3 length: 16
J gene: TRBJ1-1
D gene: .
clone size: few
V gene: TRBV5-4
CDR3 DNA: TGTGCCAGCAGTGTAGTTCATAGGACAGAGAACACTGAAGCTTTCTTT
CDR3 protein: CASSVVHRTENTEAFF

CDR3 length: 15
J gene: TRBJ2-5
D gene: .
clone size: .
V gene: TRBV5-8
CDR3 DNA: TGTGCCAGCAGCTTGGGTGCGGCGATTCAAGAGACCCAGTACTTC
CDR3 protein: CASSLGAAIQETQYF

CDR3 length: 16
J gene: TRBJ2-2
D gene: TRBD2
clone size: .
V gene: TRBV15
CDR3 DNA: TGTGCCACCAGCACTGTAGCGGGAGGGCCGGGCGGGGAGCTGTTTTTT
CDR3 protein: CATSTVAGGPGGELFF

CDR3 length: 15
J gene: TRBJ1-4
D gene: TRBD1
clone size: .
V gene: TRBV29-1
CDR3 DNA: TGCAGCGTTGGTAGGACAGGGACAACTAATGAAAAACTGTTTTTT
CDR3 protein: CSVGRTGTTNEKLFF

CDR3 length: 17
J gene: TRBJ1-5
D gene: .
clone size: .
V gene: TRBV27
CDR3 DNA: TGTGCCAGCAGTCCCTTCGCCGGGGGGACGGGCAATCAGCCCCAGCATTTT
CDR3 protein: CASSPFAGGTGNQPQHF

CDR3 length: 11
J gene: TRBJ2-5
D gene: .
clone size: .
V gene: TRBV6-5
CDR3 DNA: TGTGCCAGCAGCCGGGGAGAGACCCAGTACTTC
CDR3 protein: CASSRGETQYF

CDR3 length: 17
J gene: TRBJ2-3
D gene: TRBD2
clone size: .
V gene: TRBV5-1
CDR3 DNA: TGCGCCAGCAGCTTGGGACGTCCTAGCGGGAGCACAGATACGCAGTATTTT
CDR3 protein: CASSLGRPSGSTDTQYF